The present TCR beta chain was sequenced within a study of blood T cells in healthy people across ages. Findings and limits, study-wide: Among T cells, TCR beta diversity per million cells dropped roughly linearly as age rose. Any conclusive comparison of naive versus antigen-experienced cells was prevented by using unsorted PBMCs.

The CDR3 covers 14 residues. Germline CDR1 reads DFQATT; CDR2 reads SNEGSKA (reference sequence). About this clonotype itself: What it binds is not known. A junction end diverges from the germline sequence, so it may reflect a read error.

Total RNA was extracted at no less than 5.5 micrograms per sample. The use of a sample-barcoded 5' primer and a J-beta primer mix characterized a second PCR of about 6 to 11 cycles. Every single cDNA molecule received a tag from a template-switch adaptor with 12 random nucleotides. From the 5' RACE reads, TCRdb called clonotypes with MiXCR, one entry per CDR3 protein. The sample lists approximately 800,000 distinct CDR3 sequences; 30% to 45% were seen once. The sequencing input was blood. This clonotype was obtained from a man younger than 30 in good health. This chain uses TRBV20-1 with TRBJ2-1; tentative D call: TRBD2 (7 bases). CDR3 coding DNA: TGCAGTCCTAGGGGGGGGGGCCTGGTGTATGAGCAGTTCTTC. Translated, it gives CSPRGGGLVYEQFF.